A single sample gave rise to the 31 T cell receptor beta chains below, sequenced in a study of blood T cell repertoires in COVID-19. Generated by immunoSEQ multiplex PCR, the TCRdb table keeps only in-frame clones and is missing some. The table shows about 200,000 clones, with over 75% occurring only once. Sequences were obtained from peripheral blood. These receptors all stem from a man aged 55 to 70 with acute or convalescent COVID-19.

This clone has a single count. The V and J genes are TRBV20-1 and TRBJ1-2, with a possible D match to TRBD1 (5 bases). This CDR3 has 10 amino acids. From germline, CDR1 is DFQATT and CDR2 SNEGSKA (reference sequence). The CDR3 loop reads CSVGGVGYTF. In nucleotides, the CDR3 is TGCAGCGTGGGAGGGGTTGGCTACACCTTC.

The V and J genes are TRBV9 and TRBJ2-1, with 9 bases identical to TRBD2. Germline CDR1 reads SGDLS; CDR2 reads YYNGEE. Trimming took 0 bases from V and 8 from J; bases not matched to a gene: 12. This CDR3 has 17 residues. CDR3 DNA sequence: TGTGCCAGCAGCGTAGCTCCTGTCGGTAGCGGGAGAGATGAGCAGTTCTTC. It yields the protein CASSVAPVGSGRDEQFF.

The chain links TRBV5-1 to TRBJ2-5; 8 nucleotides agree with TRBD2. The V and J ends lost 0 bases and 5 bases, in that order; junction bases with no gene match: 3. CDR3 size: 14 residues. Germline loops: CDR1 SGHRS, CDR2 YFSETQ. The CDR3 reads CASSLGAGGETQYF. The CDR3 DNA sequence: TGCGCCAGCAGCTTGGGGGCGGGAGGTGAGACCCAGTACTTC.

The chain combines TRBV9 with TRBJ2-3; tentatively, D is TRBD2 (6 bases). The length of the CDR3 is 16 residues. Looked up from germline, CDR1 is SGDLS and CDR2 is YYNGEE. V was cut by 0 bases and J by 3 bases, with 14 bases left in between. As DNA, the CDR3 is TGTGCCAGCAGCGTAGCTCCCGGGACTGAAACAGATACGCAGTATTTT. Amino acids: CASSVAPGTETDTQYF.

This clone was counted once. The chain carries TRBV7-2 and TRBJ1-6; TRBD1 agrees at 7 bases. The V gene's germline CDR1 is SGHTA and CDR2 FQGNSA. This CDR3 has 14 residues. V trimming: 3 bases; J trimming: 7 bases; junction bases outside the gene matches: 3. CDR3 residues: CASSFDRANSPLHF. The CDR3, as DNA: TGTGCCAGCAGCTTTGACAGGGCGAATTCACCCCTCCACTTT.

Only one count was recorded for this clone. The rearrangement links TRBV3-1 (or the pseudogene TRBV3-2) to TRBJ2-5; D not certain. Trimming cost V 3 bases and J 5 bases, with 13 bases left between them. The CDR3 covers 14 residues. Looked up from germline, CDR1 is LGHDT and CDR2 is YNNKEL (reference sequence). CDR3 nucleotide sequence: TGTGCCAGCAGCCATAGTTACAGCACGGAGACCCAGTACTTC. Its translation is CASSHSYSTETQYF.

This sequence joins TRBV5-1 and TRBJ2-2, with D perhaps TRBD2 (5 bases). Germline CDR1 is SGHRS and CDR2 is YFSETQ. The V end lost 7 bases, the J end lost 5 bases, and 18 bases lay between the germline ends. The CDR3 loop spans 15 amino acids. This chain's CDR3 is CASALASGGTGELFF. For the CDR3, the DNA is TGCGCCAGCGCGTTGGCCTCCGGCGGGACCGGGGAGCTGTTTTTT.

The chain recombines TRBV21-1 with TRBJ2-1; the DNA was not compared with TRBD2, the D call given in the table. TRBV21-1 is described as a pseudogene. The CDR3 extends over 17 amino acids. The CDR3 DNA follows: TGTGCCAGCAGCAAAAGTACGGGAAAGAGATCGTTCAATGAGCAGTTCTTC. As protein: CASSKSTGKRSFNEQFF.

The chain uses TRBV9 and TRBJ1-6; 9 nucleotides agree with TRBD1. The CDR3 contains 15 residues. The ends lost 4 bases at V and 7 bases at J; junction bases unmatched: 6. Looked up from germline, CDR1 is SGDLS and CDR2 is YYNGEE. The CDR3 loop is CASSPGQGKNSPLHF. In DNA form, the CDR3 reads TGTGCCAGCAGCCCCGGACAGGGGAAAAATTCACCCCTCCACTTT.

In the case of this clone: Other DNA sequences from this sample encode an identical CDR3 as well. V usage is TRBV11-3 and J usage is TRBJ2-1; 7 bases are a match to TRBD2. Germline values: CDR1 SGHNT, CDR2 YENEEA. J gave up 1 base and V 3 bases, and 3 bases lay outside the gene matches. There are 15 residues in the CDR3. The CDR3 bases are TGTGCCAGCAGCTTGGGCGGGAGTTCCTACAATGAGCAGTTCTTC. Translation: CASSLGGSSYNEQFF.

The chain has TRBV10-3 and TRBJ2-3; 10 bases align to TRBD1. The V segment lost 0 bases and the J segment 1 base; nucleotides outside the gene matches: 4. Germline CDR1 is ENHRY and CDR2 is SYGVKD. This CDR3 region has 17 residues. The CDR3 region is CAISESRDRGRTDTQYF. DNA for the CDR3: TGTGCCATCAGTGAGTCGAGGGACAGGGGACGCACAGATACGCAGTATTTT.

This rearrangement joins TRBV28 to TRBJ1-6; a weak D match, TRBD1 (6 bases). Trimming pared 3 bases from V and 5 bases from J, leaving 8 bases between. This CDR3 has 14 amino acids. CDR1 and CDR2 (germline): MDHEN, SYDVKM. CDR3: CASSFRGNNSPLHF. For the CDR3, the DNA is TGTGCCAGCAGTTTTAGGGGGAATAATTCACCCCTCCACTTT.

This chain uses TRBV9 with TRBJ2-1, with D possibly matching TRBD1 (6 bases). The CDR3 sequence is 15 residues long. Deletions cut 4 bases from V and 10 bases from J, with 21 bases between. Per germline, CDR1 SGDLS and CDR2 YYNGEE. The CDR3, as DNA: TGTGCCAGCAGCTCACAGGGTAGCAGGGGATCGGAGCAGTTCTTC. As protein: CASSSQGSRGSEQFF.

The V gene is TRBV4-2, the J gene TRBJ2-1; 11 positions match TRBD2. CDR1 LGHNA and CDR2 YNFKEQ come from the germline V gene. The CDR3 sequence is 17 residues long. The V segment lost 0 bases and the J segment 5 bases; nucleotides outside the gene matches: 6. CDR3 bases: TGTGCCAGCAGCCAAGATCGGGGACTAGCGGCCGACAATGAGCAGTTCTTC. This codes for CASSQDRGLAADNEQFF.

The rearrangement uses TRBV12-5 and TRBJ2-3, with D perhaps TRBD2 (6 bases). This CDR3 region has 17 residues. From germline, CDR1 is LGHNT and CDR2 FRNRAP. Trimming removed 0 bases at V and 1 base at J, with 14 bases between. CDR3 sequence (DNA): TGTGCTAGTGGTTTGGTACCCGGGACTCTCGGCACAGATACGCAGTATTTT. It specifies CASGLVPGTLGTDTQYF. Full variable domain (rest looked up from reference TRBV12-5 and TRBJ2-3): DARVTQTPRHKVTEMGQEVTMRCQPILGHNTVFWYRQTMMQGLELLAYFRNRAPLDDSGMPKDRFSAEMPDATLATLKIQPSEPRDSAVYFCASGLVPGTLGTDTQYFGPGTRLTVL.

The chain has TRBV19 and TRBJ1-2; 10 nucleotides align to TRBD1. V shed 6 bases and J 8 bases; nucleotides not matched to a gene: 9. Per germline, CDR1 LNHDA and CDR2 SQIVND (reference sequence). The CDR3 has 14 amino acids. The CDR3 protein is CASRERGTGVGYTF. The CDR3 bases are TGTGCCAGTAGGGAAAGGGGGACAGGGGTCGGCTACACCTTC.

The chain uses TRBV28 and TRBJ2-1; 7 bases match TRBD2. The CDR3 length is 15 residues. Germline loops: CDR1 MDHEN, CDR2 SYDVKM. V shed 5 bases, J shed 7 bases, and the junction held 11 bases outside the gene matches. CDR3 coding DNA: TGTGCCAGCAGTGCCTCGGGGGGTGGTAGAAATGAGCAGTTCTTC. It specifies CASSASGGGRNEQFF. The full variable domain, with the rest looked up from reference TRBV28 and TRBJ2-1, is DVKVTQSSRYLVKRTGEKVFLECVQDMDHENMFWYRQDPGLGLRLIYFSYDVKMKEKGDIPEGYSVSREKKERFSLILESASTNQTSMYLCASSASGGGRNEQFFGPGTRLTVL.

V gene TRBV6-1 combines with J gene TRBJ1-2, with D possibly TRBD1 on 6 matching bases. This CDR3 spans 15 amino acids. In germline, CDR1 is MNHNS, CDR2 SASEGT. The V end lost 0 bases, the J end lost 7 bases, and 15 bases lay between the germline ends. CDR3 nucleotides: TGTGCCAGCAGTGAAGCGGGGGGAGGGGGAAGTGGCTACACCTTC. It is translated as CASSEAGGGGSGYTF.

The chain links TRBV2 to TRBJ1-2, with D perhaps matching TRBD1 (6 bases). Trimming left V 5 bases short and J 4 bases short, with 11 bases between. Germline CDR1 is SNHLY and CDR2 is FYNNEI. The length of the CDR3 is 13 residues. In nucleotides, the CDR3 is TGTGCCAGCAGTCCCGAGGACAGCTATGGCTACACCTTC. Translated: CASSPEDSYGYTF.

This clone came up once. The V and J genes are TRBV9 and TRBJ2-5; 14 bases align to TRBD2. In germline, CDR1 is SGDLS, CDR2 YYNGEE. This CDR3 comprises 18 residues. The V and J ends lost 0 bases and 4 bases, in that order; junction bases with no gene match: 8. Written as DNA, the CDR3 is TGTGCCAGCAGCGTAGATCCGGGACTAGCGGGAGTAAGAGAGACCCAGTACTTC. Amino acids: CASSVDPGLAGVRETQYF.

The rearrangement uses TRBV3-1 (or the pseudogene TRBV3-2) and TRBJ2-7; D may be TRBD1 (5 bases). Trimming removed 0 bases from V and 7 bases from J, with 16 bases in between. CDR1 is LGHDT and CDR2 is YNNKEL in the germline V gene (reference sequence). This CDR3 contains 15 residues. CDR3 sequence reads: CASSQDNSPSGEQYF. The CDR3 coding sequence is TGTGCCAGCAGCCAAGACAACTCTCCTTCAGGGGAGCAGTACTTC.

The chain carries TRBV4-1 and TRBJ1-4, with TRBD1 matching 11 bases. The germline V gene encodes CDR1 MGHRA and CDR2 YSYEKL. The J segment lost 5 bases and the V segment lost 0 bases, leaving 2 bases of the junction unmatched. The CDR3 runs to 16 residues. The DNA for the CDR3 is TGCGCCAGCAGCCAAGATGGGACAGGGGGAAATGAAAAACTGTTTTTT. The encoded protein is CASSQDGTGGNEKLFF.

The chain links TRBV5-1 to TRBJ1-1, with D possibly matching TRBD1 (5 bases). Trimming took 4 bases from V and 7 from J, leaving 8 bases between them. This CDR3 comprises 11 residues. Germline V gene lookup returns CDR1 SGHRS and CDR2 YFSETQ. CDR3 loop: CASSGTDEAFF. CDR3 nucleotides: TGCGCCAGCAGCGGGACTGATGAAGCTTTCTTT. Looking up the rest from reference TRBV5-1 and TRBJ1-1 gives the full variable domain: KAGVTQTPRYLIKTRGQQVTLSCSPISGHRSVSWYQQTPGQGLQFLFEYFSETQRNKGNFPGRFSGRQFSNSRSEMNVSTLELGDSALYLCASSGTDEAFFGQGTRLTVV.

The chain links TRBV19 to TRBJ1-5, with TRBD1 identical over 7 bases. The CDR3 length is 13 residues. V was pared by 7 bases and J by 11 bases, with 11 bases of the junction left unmatched. The V gene's germline CDR1 is LNHDA and CDR2 SQIVND (reference sequence). CDR3 sequence reads: CASNRQGVPAQHF. Here the CDR3 DNA reads TGTGCCAGTAATAGACAGGGCGTCCCGGCCCAGCATTTT. Combining the CDR3 with reference TRBV19 and TRBJ1-5 gives the whole variable domain DGGITQSPKYLFRKEGQNVTLSCEQNLNHDAMYWYRQDPGQGLRLIYYSQIVNDFQKGDIAEGYSVSREKKESFPLTVTSAQKNPTAFYLCASNRQGVPAQHFGDGTRLSIL.

This clone was picked up a small number of times. The V and J genes are TRBV4-1 and TRBJ2-5, with 7 bases lining up with TRBD2. Trimming cost V 4 bases and J 3 bases; bases outside gene matches: 11. The CDR3 is 16 amino acids. The V gene's germline CDR1 is MGHRA and CDR2 YSYEKL. The CDR3 is CASSPGGGSLKETQYF. In nucleotides, the CDR3 is TGCGCCAGCAGCCCTGGGGGGGGGTCGTTAAAAGAGACCCAGTACTTC.

The chain employs TRBV28 and TRBJ2-3; D gene unclear. Deletions cut 7 bases from V and 0 bases from J, with 11 bases between. The germline gives CDR1 MDHEN, CDR2 SYDVKM. The CDR3 spans 14 residues. The CDR3: CASTARISTDTQYF. CDR3 coding DNA: TGTGCCAGCACAGCTAGAATCAGCACAGATACGCAGTATTTT. The whole variable domain, remainder taken from reference TRBV28 and TRBJ2-3, is DVKVTQSSRYLVKRTGEKVFLECVQDMDHENMFWYRQDPGLGLRLIYFSYDVKMKEKGDIPEGYSVSREKKERFSLILESASTNQTSMYLCASTARISTDTQYFGPGTRLTVL.

V is TRBV14 and J is TRBJ1-6, with a tentative D call TRBD1 (6 bases). Germline V CDR1 and CDR2: SGHDN, FVKESK. V was shortened by 4 bases and J by 2 bases, with 12 bases between the two germline ends. This CDR3 is built from 16 residues. The CDR3 here is CASSRTDWPYNSPLHF. DNA of the CDR3: TGTGCCAGCAGCCGGACAGACTGGCCCTATAATTCACCCCTCCACTTT.

This sequence joins TRBV5-1 and TRBJ2-7, with a possible D match to TRBD1 (6 bases). The V end lost 4 bases, the J end lost 0 bases, and 17 bases lay between the germline ends. The germline V gene encodes CDR1 SGHRS and CDR2 YFSETQ. The CDR3 totals 16 residues. DNA for the CDR3: TGCGCCAGCAGCAGGTACTCCGGGACAAACTCCTACGAGCAGTACTTC. It specifies CASSRYSGTNSYEQYF.

This chain links TRBV6-5 with TRBJ2-5; D is possibly TRBD1 (7 bases). The CDR3 loop spans 13 amino acids. From germline, CDR1 is MNHEY and CDR2 SVGAGI. The V end was cut by 6 bases, the J end by 1 base, with 9 bases between. The CDR3 reads CASREGAQETQYF. CDR3 DNA: TGTGCCAGCAGGGAGGGGGCCCAAGAGACCCAGTACTTC.

In DNA, the CDR3 is TGTGCCAGCAGCTCAGGACTAGCGGGAGGTTACGAGCAGTACTTC. This sequence encodes CASSSGLAGGYEQYF. The chain couples TRBV11-2 to TRBJ2-7; 14 bases map to TRBD2. Germline V gene sequence: CDR1 SGHAT, CDR2 FQNNGV. The CDR3 is made up of 15 amino acids. V lost 4 bases, J lost 4 bases, and 3 bases stayed unmatched.

The gene calls are TRBV28 and TRBJ2-4, with 10 bases matching TRBD1. The CDR3 is 14 residues long. The germline CDR1 and CDR2 sequences are MDHEN and SYDVKM. V trimming: 4 bases; J trimming: 8 bases; junction bases outside the gene matches: 5. The chain's CDR3 is CASSSRDRGHIQYF. CDR3 coding DNA: TGTGCCAGCAGTTCCCGGGACAGGGGCCACATTCAGTACTTC.